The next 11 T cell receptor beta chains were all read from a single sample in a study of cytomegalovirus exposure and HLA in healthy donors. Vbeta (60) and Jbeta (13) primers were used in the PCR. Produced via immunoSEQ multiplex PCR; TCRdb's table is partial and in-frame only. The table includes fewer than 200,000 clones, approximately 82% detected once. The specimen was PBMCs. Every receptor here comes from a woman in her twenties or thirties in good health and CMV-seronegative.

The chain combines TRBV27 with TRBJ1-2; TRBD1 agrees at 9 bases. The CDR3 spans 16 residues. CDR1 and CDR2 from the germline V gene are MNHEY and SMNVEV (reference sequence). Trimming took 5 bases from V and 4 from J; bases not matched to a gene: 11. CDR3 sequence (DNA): TGTGCCAGCAGTGGCTGGGGGGACAGGGCTATCTATGGCTACACCTTC. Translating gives CASSGWGDRAIYGYTF.

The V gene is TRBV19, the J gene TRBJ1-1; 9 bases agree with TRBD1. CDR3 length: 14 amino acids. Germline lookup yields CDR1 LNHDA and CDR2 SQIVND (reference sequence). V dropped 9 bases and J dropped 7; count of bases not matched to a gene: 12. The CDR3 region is CASQSQRTGDEAFF. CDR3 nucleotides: TGTGCCAGCCAATCACAAAGGACAGGGGATGAAGCTTTCTTT.

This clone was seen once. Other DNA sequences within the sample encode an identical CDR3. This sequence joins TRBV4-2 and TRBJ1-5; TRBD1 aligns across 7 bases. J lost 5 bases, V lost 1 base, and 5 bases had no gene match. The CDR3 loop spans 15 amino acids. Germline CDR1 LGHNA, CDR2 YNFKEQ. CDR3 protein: CASSQAEQGDQPQHF. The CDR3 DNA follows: TGTGCCAGCAGCCAAGCCGAGCAGGGGGATCAGCCCCAGCATTTT.

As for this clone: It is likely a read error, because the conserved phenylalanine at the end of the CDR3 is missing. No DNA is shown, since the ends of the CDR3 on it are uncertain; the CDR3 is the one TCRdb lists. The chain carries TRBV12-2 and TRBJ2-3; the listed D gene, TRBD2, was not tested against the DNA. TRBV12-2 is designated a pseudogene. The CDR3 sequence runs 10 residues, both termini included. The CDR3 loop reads CASRLGGTSP.

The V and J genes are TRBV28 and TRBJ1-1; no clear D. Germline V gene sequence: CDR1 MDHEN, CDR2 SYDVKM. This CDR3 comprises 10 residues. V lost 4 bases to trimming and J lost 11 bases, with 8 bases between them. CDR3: CASSYDRAFF. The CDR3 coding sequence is TGTGCCAGCAGTTATGATCGGGCTTTCTTT.

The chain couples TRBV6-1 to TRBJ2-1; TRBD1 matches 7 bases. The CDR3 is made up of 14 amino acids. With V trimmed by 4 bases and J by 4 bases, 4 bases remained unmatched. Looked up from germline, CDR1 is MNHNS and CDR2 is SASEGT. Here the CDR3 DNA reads TGTGCCAGCAGTGGCCGGGGACAGTACAATGAGCAGTTCTTC. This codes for CASSGRGQYNEQFF.

The CDR3 loop is CAISESGVLGEQYF. CDR3 in DNA: TGTGCCATCAGTGAGTCAGGGGTACTTGGCGAGCAGTACTTC. The V gene is TRBV10-3, the J gene TRBJ2-7; a weak D match, TRBD1 (5 bases). Germline V gene data show CDR1 as ENHRY and CDR2 as SYGVKD. CDR3 length equals 14 residues. V was cut by 0 bases and J by 6 bases, with 12 bases left in between.

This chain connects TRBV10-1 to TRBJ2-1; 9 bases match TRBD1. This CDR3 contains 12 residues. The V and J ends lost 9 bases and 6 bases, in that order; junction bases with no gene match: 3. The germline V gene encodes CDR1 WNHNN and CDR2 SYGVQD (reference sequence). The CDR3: CASGTGRNEQFF. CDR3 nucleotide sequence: TGCGCCAGTGGGACAGGGCGCAATGAGCAGTTCTTC.

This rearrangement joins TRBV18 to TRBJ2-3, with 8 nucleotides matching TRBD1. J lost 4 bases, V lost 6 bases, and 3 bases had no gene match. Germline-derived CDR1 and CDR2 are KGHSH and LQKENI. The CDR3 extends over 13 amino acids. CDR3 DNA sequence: TGTGCCAGCTCGCAGGGGGCCGCAGATACGCAGTATTTT. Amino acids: CASSQGAADTQYF.

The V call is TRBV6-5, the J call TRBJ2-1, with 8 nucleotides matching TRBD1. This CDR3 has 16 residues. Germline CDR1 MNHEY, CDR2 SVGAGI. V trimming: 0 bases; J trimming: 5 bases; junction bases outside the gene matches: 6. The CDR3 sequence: CASSYSGTGTDNEQFF. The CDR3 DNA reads TGTGCCAGCAGTTACTCCGGGACAGGTACTGACAATGAGCAGTTCTTC.

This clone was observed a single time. The CDR3 DNA reads TGTGCCAGCAGGCCCCGGGACAGCGCTGAAAAACTGTTTTTT. Protein product: CASRPRDSAEKLFF. The genes are TRBV6-5 and TRBJ1-4; TRBD1 agrees at 7 bases. The CDR3 is made up of 14 amino acids. Germline lookup yields CDR1 MNHEY and CDR2 SVGAGI. V shed 6 bases and J 7 bases; nucleotides not matched to a gene: 8.